The clone carrying this TCR beta chain appeared many times. Its antigen is not identified. The CDR3 runs to 14 residues. V trimming: 4 bases; J trimming: 4 bases; junction bases outside the gene matches: 7. Germline V gene data show CDR1 as SGHRS and CDR2 as YFSETQ. CDR3 regions were amplified by Arm-PCR using iRepertoire HTBI primers to build TCR beta libraries. TCRdb itself ran the multiplex PCR reads through MiXCR, one entry per CDR3 protein. The sample holds roughly 430,000 distinct CDR3 sequences, roughly 15% seen once. This record comes from a study of regulatory T cells in long-lasting Graves disease. This sample's time point: newly diagnosed GD, antithyroid drugs for less than 3 months. Extracted RNA from PBMCs served as the source of the TCR library. Study findings and constraints: Lower TCR diversity was seen in persistent Graves' patients than in newly diagnosed ones.

Another study also made use of these data, one on T cells in Graves' hyperthyroidism and ophthalmopathy.

Material: peripheral blood mononuclear cells (PBMCs), obtained at new diagnosis, from a patient treated with antithyroid drugs. This clonotype was sampled from a woman aged 25-40 years with Graves disease. The gene calls are TRBV5-1 and TRBJ2-7; 8 bases line up with TRBD2. This CDR3 is CASSTGGEGYEQYF. DNA for the CDR3: TGCGCCAGCAGCACGGGAGGGGAGGGGTACGAGCAGTACTTC.